This TCR beta chain was observed in a study of control samples from healthy donors and cancer patients. Generated by immunoSEQ multiplex PCR, the TCRdb table keeps only in-frame clones and is missing some. In the table there are 70,000 to 85,000 clones, approximately 82% of which are singletons. This clone turned up a few times. The germline CDR1 and CDR2 sequences are MNHEY and SMNVEV (reference sequence). After removal of 6 bases from V and 4 bases from J, the junction contained 8 bases not matched to a gene. This CDR3 has 14 residues. The sequence derives from a man in his 60s with head and neck cancer. Sequencing was performed on PBMCs. This rearrangement joins TRBV27 to TRBJ1-2; TRBD1 agrees at 7 bases. As DNA, the CDR3 is TGTGCCAGCAGCCACCGCGGGGACAGCTATGGCTACACCTTC. This codes for CASSHRGDSYGYTF.